The 2 T cell receptor beta chains presented below share a single source sample, sequenced in a study of blood T cell repertoires in COVID-19. The assay was immunoSEQ multiplex PCR, and TCRdb's table has in-frame clones only and misses some. This table has around 200,000 clones, more than 85% appearing once. Source material: peripheral blood. Receptors originate from a man between 35 and 55 years old with acute or convalescent COVID-19.

As to this clone: The junction departs from germline at one end; a sequencing error may be responsible. V is TRBV27 and J is TRBJ1-4, with D uncertain. CDR3 size: 15 residues. Looked up from germline, CDR1 is MNHEY and CDR2 is SMNVEV (reference sequence). DNA of the CDR3: TGTGCCAGCAGTCGGGTCGTGCATTCTAAAGAAAAACTGTTTTTT. Amino acids: CASSRVVHSKEKLFF. Drawing the rest from reference TRBV27 and TRBJ1-4, the complete variable domain is EAQVTQNPRYLITVTGKKLTVTCSQNMNHEYMSWYRQDPGLGLRQIYYSMNVEVTDKGDVPEGYKVSRKEKRNFPLILESPSPNQTSLYFCASSRVVHSKEKLFFGSGTQLSVL.

This chain uses TRBV3-1 (or the pseudogene TRBV3-2) with TRBJ1-2; TRBD1 is a possible D gene (5 bases). CDR3 length: 15 residues. The V gene's germline CDR1 is LGHDT and CDR2 YNNKEL (reference sequence). Trimming cost V 2 bases and J 8 bases, with 18 bases left between them. The CDR3 DNA follows: TGTGCCAGCAGCCAACAGTTCGGTCAGGGAAGAGGCTACACCTTC. Its protein product is CASSQQFGQGRGYTF.